This T cell receptor beta chain was identified during a study of early T cells in non-severe SARS-CoV-2 infection. Only a few counts were recorded for this clonotype. Its antigen remains unidentified. V shed 5 bases and J shed 7 bases, with 17 bases lying between them. The CDR3 sequence is 14 residues long. Broader study findings: Private and CD4 specificities were missed by VDJdb matching, which favored anti-spike CD8 responses.

TCRdb reprocessed the 5' RACE reads with MiXCR, giving one entry per CDR3 protein. The sample includes tens of thousands of distinct CDR3 sequences, about 5.2% of them seen just once. The specimen was whole blood, collected at baseline. The TCR was taken from an adult who was a healthcare worker with PCR-confirmed SARS-CoV-2 infection or an uninfected control (not recorded which). V gene TRBV12-3 or TRBV12-4 combines with J gene TRBJ1-1, with TRBD1 as a possible D gene (5 bases). The DNA for the CDR3 is TGTGCCAGCAGTAAAGCCGGACATTATAATGAAGCTTTCTTT. Residues: CASSKAGHYNEAFF.